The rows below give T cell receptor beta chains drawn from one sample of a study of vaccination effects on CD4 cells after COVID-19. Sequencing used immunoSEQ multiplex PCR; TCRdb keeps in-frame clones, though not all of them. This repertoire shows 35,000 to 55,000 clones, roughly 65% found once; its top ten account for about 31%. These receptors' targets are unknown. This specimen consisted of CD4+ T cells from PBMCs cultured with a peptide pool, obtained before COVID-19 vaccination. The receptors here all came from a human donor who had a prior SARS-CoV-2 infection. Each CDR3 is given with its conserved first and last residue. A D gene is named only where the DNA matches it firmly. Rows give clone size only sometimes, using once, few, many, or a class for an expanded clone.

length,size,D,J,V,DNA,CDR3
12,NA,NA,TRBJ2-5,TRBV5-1,TGCGCCAGCAGAGACTATGTAGAGACCCAGTACTTC,CASRDYVETQYF
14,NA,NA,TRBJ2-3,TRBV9,TGTGCCAGCAGCGTAGAGACGGGCACAGATACGCAGTATTTT,CASSVETGTDTQYF
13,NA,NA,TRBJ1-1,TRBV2,TGTGCCAGCAGTGGGGATGCAAACACTGAAGCTTTCTTT,CASSGDANTEAFF
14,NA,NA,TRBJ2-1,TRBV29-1,TGCAGCGTAGTCGGACAGACCTCCTACAATGAGCAGTTCTTC,CSVVGQTSYNEQFF
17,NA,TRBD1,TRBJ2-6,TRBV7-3,TGTGCCAGCAGTCGACAGGGTCTAAGCTCTGGGGCCAACGTCCTGACTTTC,CASSRQGLSSGANVLTF
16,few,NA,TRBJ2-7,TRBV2,TGTGCCAGCAGTGCAACTGCGAGCGGAGTTAAATACGAGCAGTACTTC,CASSATASGVKYEQYF
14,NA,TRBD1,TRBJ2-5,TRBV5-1,TGCGCCAGCAGCTTGTTAATACAGGGGGAGACCCAGTACTTC,CASSLLIQGETQYF
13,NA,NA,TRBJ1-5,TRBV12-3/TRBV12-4,TGTGCCAGCAGTTTGTTTGTAGGCGAGCCCCAGCATTTT,CASSLFVGEPQHF
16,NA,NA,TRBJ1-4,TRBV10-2,TGCGCCAGCAGTGAGGATTGGCGACAGTATAATGAAAAACTGTTTTTT,CASSEDWRQYNEKLFF
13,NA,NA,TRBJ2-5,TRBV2,TGTGCCAGCAGTCGGTCAGGGCAAGAGACCCAGTACTTC,CASSRSGQETQYF
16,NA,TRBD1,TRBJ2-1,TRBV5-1,TGCGCCAGCAGCCCCCGACAGGGTTACTCCTACAATGAGCAGTTCTTC,CASSPRQGYSYNEQFF
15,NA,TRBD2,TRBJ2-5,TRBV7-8,TGTGCCAGCAGCCCTAGCGGGGGGGCCTCAGAGACCCAGTACTTC,CASSPSGGASETQYF
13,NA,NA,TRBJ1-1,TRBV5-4,TGTGCCAGCAGCGCCGGGAACCTTGGTGGAGCTTTCTTT,CASSAGNLGGAFF
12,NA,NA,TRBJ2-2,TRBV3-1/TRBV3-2,TGTGCCAGCAGCCTACAGTTCGGGGAGCTGTTTTTT,CASSLQFGELFF
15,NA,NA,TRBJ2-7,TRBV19,TGTGCCAGTAGTATAGACCCAGCGGGCTATTACGAGCAGTACTTC,CASSIDPAGYYEQYF
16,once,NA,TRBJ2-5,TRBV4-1,TGCGCCAGCAGCCAAGGGGTTCAGGGGGGGCAAGAGACCCAGTACTTC,CASSQGVQGGQETQYF
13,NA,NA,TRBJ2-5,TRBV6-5,TGTGCCAGCAGTTACTCCAGGAGAGAGACCCAGTACTTC,CASSYSRRETQYF
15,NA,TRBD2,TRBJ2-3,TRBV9,TGTGCCAGCAGCGTGGAACTAGCGGGGGACGATACGCAGTATTTT,CASSVELAGDDTQYF
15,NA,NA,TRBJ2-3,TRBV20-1,TGCAGTGCTAGTTTAACCAGCGGGAGCACAGATACGCAGTATTTT,CSASLTSGSTDTQYF
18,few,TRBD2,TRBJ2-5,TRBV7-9,TGTGCCAGCAGCGCCCTCGGGTTGGGGGAGGGATACCAAGAGACCCAGTACTTC,CASSALGLGEGYQETQYF
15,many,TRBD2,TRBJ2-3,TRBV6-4,TGTGCCAGCAGTGTAGCGGGAGGCGCCACAGATACGCAGTATTTT,CASSVAGGATDTQYF
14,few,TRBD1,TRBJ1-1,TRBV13,TGTGCCAGCAGCGGGGACAGGGTTAAGACTGAAGCTTTCTTT,CASSGDRVKTEAFF
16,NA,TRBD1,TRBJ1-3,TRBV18,TGTGCCAGCTCCCCCACCGGGACAGGGACCGGAAACACCATATATTTT,CASSPTGTGTGNTIYF
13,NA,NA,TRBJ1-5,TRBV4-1,TGCGCCAGCAGCCAGGAAAGGGATCAGCCCCAGCATTTT,CASSQERDQPQHF
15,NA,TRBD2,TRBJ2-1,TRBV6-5,TGTGCCAGCAGTTATCTGACTAGCGGGTACAATGAGCAGTTCTTC,CASSYLTSGYNEQFF
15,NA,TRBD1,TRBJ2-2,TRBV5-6,TGTGCCAGCAGCCGTGGACAGGGGGCTGGCGGGGAGCTGTTTTTT,CASSRGQGAGGELFF
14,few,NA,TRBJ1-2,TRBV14,TGTGCCAGCAGCCAAGTTACGACGGCCTCTGGCTACACCTTC,CASSQVTTASGYTF
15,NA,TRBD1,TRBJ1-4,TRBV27,TGTGCCAGCAGTTCGAAGGGACAGGGGTTTGAAAAACTGTTTTTT,CASSSKGQGFEKLFF
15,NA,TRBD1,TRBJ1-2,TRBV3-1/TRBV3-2,TGTGCCAGCAGCCTAGGGGGCAGGGGGGACTATGGCTACACCTTC,CASSLGGRGDYGYTF
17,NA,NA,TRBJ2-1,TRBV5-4,TGTGCCAGCAGCTCCAACCGTGGATCTAGCTTCAACAATGAGCAGTTCTTC,CASSSNRGSSFNNEQFF
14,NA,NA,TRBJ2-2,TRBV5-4,TGTGCCAGCAGCTCGATCGGTGAGGCCGGGGAGCTGTTTTTT,CASSSIGEAGELFF
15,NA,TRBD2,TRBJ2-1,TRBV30,TGTGCCTGGAGTGTACTAGCGGGAGGTTCTATTGAGCAGTTCTTC,CAWSVLAGGSIEQFF
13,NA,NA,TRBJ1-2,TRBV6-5,TGTGCCAGCAGCCCGGGGGGGGGCTGGGGCTACACCTTC,CASSPGGGWGYTF
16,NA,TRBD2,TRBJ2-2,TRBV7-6,TGTGCCAGCAGCTCCTTTAGCGGGAGTCACACCGGGGAGCTGTTTTTT,CASSSFSGSHTGELFF
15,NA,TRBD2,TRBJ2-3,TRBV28,TGTGCCAGCAGTTTAAGCGGGAGGGCCACAGATACGCAGTATTTT,CASSLSGRATDTQYF